Listed below are T cell receptor beta chains from one sample, sequenced in a study of spatial heterogeneity in lung cancer. TCRdb independently ran MiXCR on the 5' RACE reads; one entry per CDR3 protein. The sample carries some 52,000 distinct CDR3 sequences, roughly 7% recorded once. The material sequenced was PBMCs, taken at surgery. The receptors originated from a female donor with early-stage non-small cell lung cancer. Each CDR3 is given with its conserved first and last residue. A D gene is named only where the DNA matches it firmly. Expanded clones get a size class; other rows say once, few or many, or leave the size out.

many	TRBV19	TRBJ2-2	TRBD1	TGTGCCAGTAGAGACAGGGGTGGGCCGAACACCGGGGAGCTGTTTTTT	CASRDRGGPNTGELFF
many	TRBV10-3	TRBJ2-7	TRBD1	TGTGCCATCAGTGAGGGGACAGCCTCCTACGAGCAGTACTTC	CAISEGTASYEQYF
many	TRBV2	TRBJ1-3	TRBD1	TGTGCCAGCAGCTCCGGGACAGGGGGCTCTGGAAACACCATATATTTT	CASSSGTGGSGNTIYF
many	TRBV20-1	TRBJ2-1	TRBD2	TGCAGTGCTACACTAGCGGGGGGCCTTCGGGAGCAGTTCTTC	CSATLAGGLREQFF
many	TRBV25-1	TRBJ1-3	NA	TGTGCCAGCAGGGGACCTTACAGGGCCCATCACCCAAACACCATATATTTT	CASRGPYRAHHPNTIYF
many	TRBV5-8	TRBJ1-5	NA	TGTGCCAGCAGCTTGGACCCCTATAGCAATCAGCCCCAGCATTTT	CASSLDPYSNQPQHF
many	TRBV4-2	TRBJ2-3	NA	TGTGCCAGCAGCCCGTACCCAGATACGCAGTATTTT	CASSPYPDTQYF
NA	TRBV5-6	TRBJ2-5	NA	TGTGCCAGCAGCTGGGTAGGGGAAATGGAGACCCAGTACTTC	CASSWVGEMETQYF
many	TRBV5-5	TRBJ1-5	NA	TGTGCCAGCAGCTTGGGGGCAGGGGCCTATCAGCCCCAGCATTTT	CASSLGAGAYQPQHF
many	TRBV29-1	TRBJ1-4	NA	TGCAGCGTTCACAGCGCCGCTAATGAAAAACTGTTTTTT	CSVHSAANEKLFF
many	TRBV5-6	TRBJ2-7	NA	TGTGCCAGCAGCTATATCCGGGGTTCCTACGAGCAGTACTTC	CASSYIRGSYEQYF
NA	TRBV20-1	TRBJ2-1	NA	TGCAGTGCTAGAGTGGGCGGGGTCATCAATGAGCAGTTCTTC	CSARVGGVINEQFF
many	TRBV24-1	TRBJ2-1	TRBD2	TGTGCCACCAGTCGTGGTAGCGGGGGGGCAAATGAGCAGTTCTTC	CATSRGSGGANEQFF
many	TRBV3-1	TRBJ2-7	NA	TGTGCCAGCAGCCATAACTACGAGCAGTACTTC	CASSHNYEQYF
many	TRBV20-1	TRBJ2-7	NA	TGCAGTGCTAGAGATCATGGCAGCCTCTACGAGCAGTACTTC	CSARDHGSLYEQYF
few	TRBV6-5	TRBJ2-1	NA	TGTGCCAGCAGTTACTCGAATGGCTACAATGAGCAGTTCTTC	CASSYSNGYNEQFF
many	TRBV14	TRBJ2-3	NA	TGTGCCAGCAGCCAAGGGCTCACAGATACGCAGTATTTT	CASSQGLTDTQYF
few	TRBV5-1	TRBJ2-1	TRBD2	TGCGCCAGCAGCTCCCGGGGGGACTCCTACAATGAGCAGTTCTTC	CASSSRGDSYNEQFF
few	TRBV19	TRBJ2-6	NA	TGTGCCAGTAGCCAGGGGAGCTCTGGGGCCAACGTCCTGACTTTC	CASSQGSSGANVLTF
many	TRBV19	TRBJ2-3	TRBD2	TGTGCCAGTAGTCCTAAGCGGGAAAGAGGCACAGATACGCAGTATTTT	CASSPKRERGTDTQYF
many	TRBV5-5	TRBJ2-7	TRBD2	TGTGCCAGCTCCTCATCCTGGGCGGGGGAGGCCTACGAGCAGTACTTC	CASSSSWAGEAYEQYF
many	TRBV28	TRBJ2-7	NA	TGTGCCAGCACTCTGACAGGAGCAATCTCTTACGAGCAGTACTTC	CASTLTGAISYEQYF
many	TRBV29-1	TRBJ2-1	TRBD1	TGCAGCTGGACAGGGGACAATGAGCAGTTCTTC	CSWTGDNEQFF
few	TRBV9	TRBJ2-2	TRBD2	TGTGCCAGCACTCTCGGCGGGGGATCGAACACCGGGGAGCTGTTTTTT	CASTLGGGSNTGELFF
many	TRBV5-1	TRBJ2-1	TRBD2	TGCGCCAGCAGCGAGACGAGTTCAGGGGCCTGGACTAGCGGCACCAATGAGCAGTTCTTC	CASSETSSGAWTSGTNEQFF
many	TRBV29-1	TRBJ2-5	TRBD1	TGCAGCGGGGGGACAGAAGGGACCCAGTACTTC	CSGGTEGTQYF
NA	TRBV19	TRBJ2-5	TRBD1	TGTGCCAGTAGTCAACAGGGGGCCCAAGAGACCCAGTACTTC	CASSQQGAQETQYF
many	TRBV18	TRBJ2-1	TRBD2	TGTGCCAGCTCCCCTAGCGGGGTTTTTGATGAGCAGTTCTTC	CASSPSGVFDEQFF
many	TRBV7-2	TRBJ2-7	TRBD2	TGTGCCAGCAGCTTGGGGACTAGCGGGAACTACGAGCAGTACTTC	CASSLGTSGNYEQYF
NA	TRBV2	TRBJ2-7	NA	TGTGCCAGCAGGGGGGACTTCCTATCCTACGAGCAGTACTTC	CASRGDFLSYEQYF
NA	TRBV28	TRBJ2-7	TRBD1	TGTGCCAGCAGTTCTTCCCCAACAGGGGCCGGCTACGAGCAGTACTTC	CASSSSPTGAGYEQYF
NA	TRBV27	TRBJ2-1	NA	TGTGCCAGCACCGATCAGGACGGGCCAAACAATGAGCAGTTCTTC	CASTDQDGPNNEQFF
NA	TRBV10-3	TRBJ1-1	NA	TGTGCCATCAGTAAAGTCTTCTCGGACCATAACACTGAAGCTTTCTTT	CAISKVFSDHNTEAFF
many	TRBV29-1	TRBJ1-2	NA	TGCAGCGTTGTTTCATCGGGCGCATCTTATGGCTACACCTTC	CSVVSSGASYGYTF
many	TRBV28	TRBJ1-5	TRBD1	TGTGCCAGCAGTACCGGGGACAGGGGTTTAGATCAGCCCCAGCATTTT	CASSTGDRGLDQPQHF
many	TRBV11-1	TRBJ2-3	NA	TGTGCCAGCAGCTTAGAAAACACAGATACGCAGTATTTT	CASSLENTDTQYF
few	TRBV7-6	TRBJ2-1	TRBD1	TGTGCCAGCAGCTTAGTCCCGGGACAGGGGGCTTCACTAAATGAGCAGTTCTTC	CASSLVPGQGASLNEQFF
many	TRBV6-5	TRBJ2-6	NA	TGTGCCAGCAATTCCCCCGGGGCCAACGTCCTGACTTTC	CASNSPGANVLTF
NA	TRBV7-3	TRBJ2-2	TRBD1	TGTGCCAGCCGGGACAGGGCCAACACCGGGGAGCTGTTTTTT	CASRDRANTGELFF
few	TRBV7-6	TRBJ2-6	NA	TGTGCCAGCAGATTCGCACCTGGGGCCAACGTCCTGACTTTC	CASRFAPGANVLTF
few	TRBV5-1	TRBJ2-3	NA	TGCGCCAGCAGCTTGAAGGGCCTCACAGATACGCAGTATTTT	CASSLKGLTDTQYF
few	TRBV2	TRBJ2-5	TRBD2	TGTGCCAGCAGTGAGACTCGGGGGGTATTGGAGACCCAGTACTTC	CASSETRGVLETQYF
few	TRBV20-1	TRBJ1-5	NA	TGCAGTGCTAGTAACAGACAGAATCAGCCCCAGCATTTT	CSASNRQNQPQHF
many	TRBV19	TRBJ1-2	NA	TGTGCCAGTAGTATCTTCCAGGGTGGCTACACCTTC	CASSIFQGGYTF
NA	TRBV12-3/TRBV12-4	TRBJ1-4	NA	TGTGCCAGCAGGGGGAGGGCCGAAAAACTGTTTTTT	CASRGRAEKLFF
many	TRBV4-2	TRBJ1-1	TRBD1	TGTGCCAGCAGCCAAGACGCAGGGGGCCGGACTGAAGCTTTCTTT	CASSQDAGGRTEAFF